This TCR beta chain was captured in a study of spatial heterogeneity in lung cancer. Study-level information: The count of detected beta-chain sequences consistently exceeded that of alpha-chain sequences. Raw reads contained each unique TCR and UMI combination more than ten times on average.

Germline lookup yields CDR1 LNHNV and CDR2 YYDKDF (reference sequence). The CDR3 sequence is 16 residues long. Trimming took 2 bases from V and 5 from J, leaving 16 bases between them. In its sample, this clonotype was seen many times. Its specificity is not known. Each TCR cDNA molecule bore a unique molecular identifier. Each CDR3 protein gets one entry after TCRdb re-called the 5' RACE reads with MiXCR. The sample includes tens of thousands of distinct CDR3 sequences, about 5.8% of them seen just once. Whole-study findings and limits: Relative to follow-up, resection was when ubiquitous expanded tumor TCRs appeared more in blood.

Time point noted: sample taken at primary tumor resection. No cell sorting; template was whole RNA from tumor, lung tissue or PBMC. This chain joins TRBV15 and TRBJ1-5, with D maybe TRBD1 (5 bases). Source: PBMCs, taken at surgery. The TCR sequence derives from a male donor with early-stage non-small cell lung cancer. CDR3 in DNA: TGTGCCACCAGCAGACCTAAGGGAGGGGCGTATCAGCCCCAGCATTTT. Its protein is CATSRPKGGAYQPQHF.